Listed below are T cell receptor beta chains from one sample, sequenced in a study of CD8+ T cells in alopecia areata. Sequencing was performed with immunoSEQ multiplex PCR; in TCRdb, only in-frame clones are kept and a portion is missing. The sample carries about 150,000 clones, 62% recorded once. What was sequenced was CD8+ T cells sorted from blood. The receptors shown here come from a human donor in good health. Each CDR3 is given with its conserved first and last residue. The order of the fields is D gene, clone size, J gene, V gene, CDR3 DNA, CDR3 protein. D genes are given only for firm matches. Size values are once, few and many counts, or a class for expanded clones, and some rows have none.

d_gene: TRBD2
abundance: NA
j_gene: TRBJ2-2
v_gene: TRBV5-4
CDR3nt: TGTGCCAGCAGTTTGAGCGGGAGACTAACCGGGGAGCTGTTTTTT
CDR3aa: CASSLSGRLTGELFF

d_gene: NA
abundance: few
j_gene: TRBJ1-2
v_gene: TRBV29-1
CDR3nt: TGCAGCGTTGAATCCCGACTGGGCTACACCTTC
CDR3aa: CSVESRLGYTF

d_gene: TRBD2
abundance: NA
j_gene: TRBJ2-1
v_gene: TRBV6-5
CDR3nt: TGTGCCAGCAGGAGAGCGGGAGTGGATGAGCAGTTCTTC
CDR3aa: CASRRAGVDEQFF

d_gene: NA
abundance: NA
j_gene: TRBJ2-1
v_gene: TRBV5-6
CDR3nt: TGTGCCAGCAGCTTGGTAGGCTGGCACGAGCAGTTCTTC
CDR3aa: CASSLVGWHEQFF

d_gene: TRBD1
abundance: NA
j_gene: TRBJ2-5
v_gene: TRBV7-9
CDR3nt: TGTGCCAGCAGCACGACAGGGCTTGAGACCCAGTACTTC
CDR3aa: CASSTTGLETQYF

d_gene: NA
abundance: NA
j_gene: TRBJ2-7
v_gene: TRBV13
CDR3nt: TGTGCCAGCAGCTTAGACAGGAATTCCTACGAGCAGTACTTC
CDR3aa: CASSLDRNSYEQYF

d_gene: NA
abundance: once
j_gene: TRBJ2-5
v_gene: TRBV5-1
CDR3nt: TGCGCCAGCACCTCCCCTGATGGGACCCAGTACTTC
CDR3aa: CASTSPDGTQYF

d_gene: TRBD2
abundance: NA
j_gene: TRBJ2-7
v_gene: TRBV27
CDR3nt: TGTGCCACCTACCTGGGGACTAGCGGGATGAAGCAGTACTTC
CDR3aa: CATYLGTSGMKQYF

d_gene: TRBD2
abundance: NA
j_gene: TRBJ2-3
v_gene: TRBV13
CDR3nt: TGTGCCAGCAGTGCTAGCGTCGGGACTAGCTGGGAGGAGGCAGATACGCAGTATTTT
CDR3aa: CASSASVGTSWEEADTQYF

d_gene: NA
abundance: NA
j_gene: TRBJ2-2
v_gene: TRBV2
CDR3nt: TGTGCCAGCAGTGTTTGGGGAGTTACCGGGGAGCTGTTTTTT
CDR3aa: CASSVWGVTGELFF

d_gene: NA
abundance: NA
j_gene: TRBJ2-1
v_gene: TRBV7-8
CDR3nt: TGTGCCAGCAGCTTTAGGGGTCGATACAATGAGCAGTTCTTC
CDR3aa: CASSFRGRYNEQFF

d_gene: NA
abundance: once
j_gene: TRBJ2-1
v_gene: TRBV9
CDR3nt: TGTGCCAGCAGCGGTGGGAGCGGATCGACCTACAATGAGCAGTTCTTC
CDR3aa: CASSGGSGSTYNEQFF

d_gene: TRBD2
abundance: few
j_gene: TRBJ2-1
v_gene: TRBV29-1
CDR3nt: TGCAGCGTTGAGACTAGCGGCTACAATGAGCAGTTCTTC
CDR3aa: CSVETSGYNEQFF

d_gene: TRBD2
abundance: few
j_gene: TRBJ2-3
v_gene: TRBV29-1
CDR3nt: TGCAGCGCCAGGCGAACCCTAGCGGGAGAGACAGATACGCAGTATTTT
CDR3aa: CSARRTLAGETDTQYF

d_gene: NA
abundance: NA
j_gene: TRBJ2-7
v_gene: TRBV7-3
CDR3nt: TGTGCCAGCAGCTTAGAATTCCACGAGCAGTACTTC
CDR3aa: CASSLEFHEQYF

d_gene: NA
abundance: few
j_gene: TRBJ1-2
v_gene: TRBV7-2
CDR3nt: TGTGCCAGCGGGGACTCGGTCTTTAACTATGGCTACACCTTC
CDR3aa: CASGDSVFNYGYTF

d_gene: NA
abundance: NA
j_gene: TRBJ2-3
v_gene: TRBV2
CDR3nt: TGTGCCAGCAGTGAAAGTCGGGTGGATACGCAGTATTTT
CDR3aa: CASSESRVDTQYF

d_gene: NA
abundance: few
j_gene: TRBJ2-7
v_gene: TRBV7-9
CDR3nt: TGTGCCAGCAGCTTAGGCAGCGCCTACTACGAGCAGTACTTC
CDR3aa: CASSLGSAYYEQYF

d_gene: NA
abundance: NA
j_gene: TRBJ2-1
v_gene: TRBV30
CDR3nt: TGTGCCTGGACCACGGGAACTGAGCAGTTCTTC
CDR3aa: CAWTTGTEQFF

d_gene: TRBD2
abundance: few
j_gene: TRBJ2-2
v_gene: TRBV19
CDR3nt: TGTGCCACCGCGGGAGGCCTATACACCGGGGAGCTGTTTTTT
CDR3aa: CATAGGLYTGELFF

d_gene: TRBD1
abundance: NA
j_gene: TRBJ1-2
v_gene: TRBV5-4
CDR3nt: TGTGCCAGCAGTTCGGGACAGGGGGCTATCTATGGCTACACCTTC
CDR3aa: CASSSGQGAIYGYTF

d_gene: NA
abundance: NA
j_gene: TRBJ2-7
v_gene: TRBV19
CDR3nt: TGTGCCAGTAGTGCGAGGGTCTTCGGGGCCTACGAGCAGTACTTC
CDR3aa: CASSARVFGAYEQYF

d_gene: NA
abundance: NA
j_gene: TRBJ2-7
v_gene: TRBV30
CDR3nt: TGTGCCTGGAGTAACGTTCTTGTTGGAGAGCAGTACTTC
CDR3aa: CAWSNVLVGEQYF

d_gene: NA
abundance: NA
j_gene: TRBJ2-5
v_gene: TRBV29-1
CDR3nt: TGCAGCGTTGTAGGCAGTGGGACCCAGTACTTC
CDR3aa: CSVVGSGTQYF

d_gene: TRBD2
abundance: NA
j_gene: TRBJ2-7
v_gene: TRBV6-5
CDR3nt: TGTGCCAGCAGTTACTTTGGCGGGAGGGACGAGCAGTACTTC
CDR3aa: CASSYFGGRDEQYF

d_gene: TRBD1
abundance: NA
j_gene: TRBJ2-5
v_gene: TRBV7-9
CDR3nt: TGTGCCAGCAGCTTCCGGGACAGGAACACGGAGACCCAGTACTTC
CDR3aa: CASSFRDRNTETQYF

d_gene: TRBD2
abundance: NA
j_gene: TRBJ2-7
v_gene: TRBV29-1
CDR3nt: TGCAGCGTTGAAACTATTGGACTAGCGGGAGTTCGCGAGCAGTACTTC
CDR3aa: CSVETIGLAGVREQYF

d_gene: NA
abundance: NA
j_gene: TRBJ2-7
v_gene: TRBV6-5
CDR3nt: TGTGCCAGCAGTTACTCTCTGGGACGGTCTCTCGAGCAGTACTTC
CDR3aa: CASSYSLGRSLEQYF

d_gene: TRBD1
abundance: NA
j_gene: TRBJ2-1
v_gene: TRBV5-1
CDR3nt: TGCGCCAGCAGCACAACAGGGGGAAGCTCCTACAATGAGCAGTTCTTC
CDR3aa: CASSTTGGSSYNEQFF

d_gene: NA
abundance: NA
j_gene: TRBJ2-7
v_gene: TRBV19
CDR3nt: TGTGCCAGTAGTATAGTCCATAGGTCGACACTCTACGAGCAGTACTTC
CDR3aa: CASSIVHRSTLYEQYF

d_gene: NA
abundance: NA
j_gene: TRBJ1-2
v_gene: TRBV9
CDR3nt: TGTGCCAGCAGACCGCCGGGGGGAGGCTATGGCTACACCTTC
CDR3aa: CASRPPGGGYGYTF

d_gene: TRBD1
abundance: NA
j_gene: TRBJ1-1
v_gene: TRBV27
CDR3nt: TGTGCCAGCGTCACCGGGACAGGGGTAGGCGTTGAAGCTTTCTTT
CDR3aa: CASVTGTGVGVEAFF

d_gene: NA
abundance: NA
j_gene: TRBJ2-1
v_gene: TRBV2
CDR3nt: TGTGCCAGCATATCAGGGCTCCCCAATGAGCAGTTCTTC
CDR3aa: CASISGLPNEQFF

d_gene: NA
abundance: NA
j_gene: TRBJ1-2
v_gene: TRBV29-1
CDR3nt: TGCAGCTTCGGGCCCTGGGACGGGGGGTCTAACTATGGCTACACCTTC
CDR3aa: CSFGPWDGGSNYGYTF

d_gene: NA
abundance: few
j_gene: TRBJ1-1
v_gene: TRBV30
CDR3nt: TGTGCCTGGAGTACGACAGGTACGAACACTGAAGCTTTCTTT
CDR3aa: CAWSTTGTNTEAFF

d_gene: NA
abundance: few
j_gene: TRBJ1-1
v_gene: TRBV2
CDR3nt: TGTGCCAGCAGTGAGTTTCCGAACACTGAAGCTTTCTTT
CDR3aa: CASSEFPNTEAFF

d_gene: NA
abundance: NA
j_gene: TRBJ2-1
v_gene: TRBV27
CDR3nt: TGTGCCATCGCCCCACTAGGGAACAATGAGCAGTTCTTC
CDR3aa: CAIAPLGNNEQFF

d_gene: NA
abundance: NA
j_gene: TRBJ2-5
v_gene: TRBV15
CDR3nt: TGTGCCACCAGCGGACGGGACGAAGAGACCCAGTACTTC
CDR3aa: CATSGRDEETQYF

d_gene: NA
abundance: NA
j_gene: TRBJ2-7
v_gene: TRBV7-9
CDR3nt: TGTGCCAGCAGCTCTGACAGAAAGCAGCAGTACTTC
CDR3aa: CASSSDRKQQYF

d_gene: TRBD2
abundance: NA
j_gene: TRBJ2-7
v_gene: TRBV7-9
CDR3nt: TGTGCCAGCAGCCAATCCCTCGGACTAGCGAGCTACGAGCAGTACTTC
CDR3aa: CASSQSLGLASYEQYF